This TCR beta chain derives from a study of T-cell memory formation after mild COVID-19 (dated by TCRdb to the early 2020s). Some background on the complete study: Most TCR sequence clusters were specific to one of the two donors. In two donors, T-cell clones that expanded and contracted after mild COVID-19 were followed by sequencing TCRalpha and TCRbeta repertoires longitudinally. Two young, previously healthy adult volunteers, one female and one male, were included in the cohort. The study at large found these results: SARS-CoV-2 specificity was not confirmed for the second-wave clones peaking on day 37. Only a couple of mild cases were covered by the study, and larger cohorts that include severe cases with pre-infection samples were considered necessary. The detection of some responding clones in pre-infection memory suggests that pre-existing cross-reactive memory T cells joined the SARS-CoV-2 response. Contracting CD4+ clones were located mainly in the CM and EM memory subsets, whereas CD8+ clones were found to be enriched in EMRA. Clones that contracted from day 15 to 85 showed balanced CD4/CD8 phenotypes, whereas a second wave of clones that expanded from day 15 to 37 leaned towards CD4+.

About this clonotype itself: There is no known antigen for this receptor. No much larger clonotype is one base removed from it; base qualities were not supplied.

PBMCs were isolated by Ficoll-Paque density gradient centrifugation. Instrument used: Illumina NovaSeq 6000. TCRalpha and TCRbeta cDNA libraries were built by 5'RACE with constant-segment primers, adding sample barcodes and unique molecular identifiers. Trizol reagent was used to extract RNA from every sample. Libraries were amplified in two PCR steps, with a second sample barcode and Illumina TruSeq adapters added in the second step. Sequencing of the libraries was done on an Illumina NovaSeq, producing 2 x 150 bp paired-end reads. For the original study's pipeline: Reads were demultiplexed and collapsed into UMI-guided consensus sequences with migec v1.2.7. Using mixcr v2.1.11, UMI consensuses were aligned to TRA and TRB V and J templates and then assembled into clonotypes. Expanded or contracted clonotypes were those called significant by both edgeR and NoisET, with noise models trained on biological replicates. For edgeR calls, the thresholds were a false discovery rate-adjusted p below 0.01 and a log2 fold-change of 1. PCA with hierarchical clustering of max-normalized trajectories of the 1000 most abundant clonotypes was used as exploratory dynamics analysis. The CD4 or CD8 phenotype of responding clones was assigned using the separately sequenced CD4+ and CD8+ repertoires. The public reads were quality trimmed at Q25 with fastp and then assembled into clones with MiXCR by TCRdb, keeping productive beta chains. Duplicate CDR3 protein sequences are folded into a single record with the most common DNA and genes. What appears here as the V and J calls and clone size reflects TCRdb's work, not the paper's. This sample gives about 400,000 distinct CDR3 sequences in total; 16% of them show up just once. Roughly a fifth of the sample is held by the ten biggest clonotypes.

The germline V gene sets CDR1 to SGHTA and CDR2 to FQGTGA. Its CDR3 holds 15 amino acids, cysteine through phenylalanine. Only the CDR3 portion is preserved as DNA: 45 bases, with reading frame beginning at the first base. Compared with germline, V lacks 3 bases and J lacks 8 bases; bases without a gene match: 11. The chain uses TRBV7-3 and TRBJ2-3, with 7 bases matching TRBD2. The sample was PBMCs or a T cell subset sorted from them (not recorded which). The receptor was isolated from a man aged 18 to 35 who had mild COVID-19 (a few samples of this study predate the infection). The sample titles of this study are shuffled in the database, so cell type and time point are left out; the donor was told from shared clones. The CDR3 reads as follows: CASSFRGGTSPTQYF. The DNA reads as follows: TGTGCCAGCAGCTTTCGGGGAGGGACGAGTCCTACGCAGTATTTT.